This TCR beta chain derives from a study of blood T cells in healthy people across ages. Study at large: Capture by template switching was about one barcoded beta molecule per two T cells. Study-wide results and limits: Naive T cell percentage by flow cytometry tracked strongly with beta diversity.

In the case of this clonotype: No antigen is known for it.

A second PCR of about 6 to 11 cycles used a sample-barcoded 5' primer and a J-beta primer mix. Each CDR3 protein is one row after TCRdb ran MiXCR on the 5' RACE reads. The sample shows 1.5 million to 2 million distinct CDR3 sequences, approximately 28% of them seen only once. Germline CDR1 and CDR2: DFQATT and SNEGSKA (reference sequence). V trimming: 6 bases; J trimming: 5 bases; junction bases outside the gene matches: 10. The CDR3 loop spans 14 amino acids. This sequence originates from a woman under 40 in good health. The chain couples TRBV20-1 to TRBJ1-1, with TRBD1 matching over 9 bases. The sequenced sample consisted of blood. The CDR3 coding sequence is TGCAGTGCCGTTATAAACAGGGGGCGGACTGAAGCTTTCTTT. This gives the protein CSAVINRGRTEAFF.